Below, one T cell receptor (beta chain) is given with its context. Its antigen is currently unknown. The sample belongs to a study of graft-versus-host responses after intestinal transplantation. General study findings and limits: HvG clone declines early post-transplant were associated with peak circulating GvH levels.

The assay was immunoSEQ multiplex PCR, and TCRdb's table has in-frame clones only and misses some. The profile shows tens of thousands of clones, 80% to 95% of them singletons. This sequence originates from a human donor who received an intestinal transplant. The input for sequencing was unstimulated CD4+ T cells sorted from spleen or lymph node cells, taken before intestinal transplant.

The CDR3 sequence is CATSTPGLWTEAFF. The CDR3 DNA follows: TGTGCCACCAGCACGCCGGGGTTGTGGACTGAAGCTTTCTTT. The chain uses TRBV15 and TRBJ1-1; D ambiguous. The CDR3 is 14 residues long. CDR1 is LNHNV and CDR2 is YYDKDF in the germline V gene (reference sequence). Trimming removed 4 bases at V and 5 bases at J, with 14 bases between.